This section outlines one T cell receptor (beta chain) sequence together with its context. Looked up from germline, CDR1 is MNHNY and CDR2 is SVGAGI (reference sequence). With 7 bases removed from V and 5 bases from J, the gap between germline ends came to 12 bases. CDR3 length equals 14 residues. The record originates from a study of control samples from healthy donors and cancer patients. Method: immunoSEQ multiplex PCR; TCRdb's copy keeps in-frame clones and lacks some. The sample lists just under 75,000 clones; about 90% were seen once. The sample consisted of blood. The clonotype was recovered from a woman in her forties or fifties in good health. J is TRBJ1-6 and V is TRBV6-6, with a weak D call TRBD1 (5 bases). The CDR3 here is CASIYWGNNSPLHF. The CDR3 DNA reads TGTGCCAGCATCTACTGGGGGAATAATTCACCCCTCCACTTT.